This TCR beta chain was recovered during a study of regulatory T cells in long-lasting Graves disease. For the study at large: Antithyroid drugs had been given to newly diagnosed Graves' patients for under 3 months.

Time point denoted: newly diagnosed GD, antithyroid drugs for less than 3 months. From PBMCs, RNA was extracted and then used to make the TCR library. HTBI primers from iRepertoire and Arm-PCR of CDR3 regions yielded the TCR beta libraries. TCRdb recomputed calls from the multiplex PCR reads with MiXCR, one row per CDR3 protein. The sample lists over 400,000 distinct CDR3 sequences, approximately 15% occurring once. Germline-derived CDR1 and CDR2 are ENHRY and SYGVKD. With V trimmed by 6 bases and J by 2 bases, 4 bases remained unmatched. The CDR3 has 15 residues. The same specimen was also included in a second study, on T cells in Graves' hyperthyroidism and ophthalmopathy.

Material: peripheral blood mononuclear cells (PBMCs), obtained at new diagnosis, from a patient treated with antithyroid drugs. This TCR came from a woman aged 45-65 years with Graves disease. The chain employs TRBV10-3 and TRBJ2-1; 10 bases match TRBD2. CDR3 region: CAISNGLAAYNEQFF. DNA of the CDR3: TGTGCCATCAGCAACGGACTAGCGGCCTACAATGAGCAGTTCTTC.